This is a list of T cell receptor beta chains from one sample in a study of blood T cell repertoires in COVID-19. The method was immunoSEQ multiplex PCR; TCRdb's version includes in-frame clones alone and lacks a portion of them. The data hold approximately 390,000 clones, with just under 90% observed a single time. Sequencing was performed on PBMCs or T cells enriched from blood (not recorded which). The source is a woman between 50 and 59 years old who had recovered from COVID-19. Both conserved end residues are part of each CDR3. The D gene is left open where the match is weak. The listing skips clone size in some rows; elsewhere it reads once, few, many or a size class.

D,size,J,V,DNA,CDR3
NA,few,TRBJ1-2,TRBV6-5,TGTGCCAGCATGCGGGGGGGAAATTATGGCTACACCTTC,CASMRGGNYGYTF
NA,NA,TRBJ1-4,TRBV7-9,TGTGCCAGCAGCTTATCCCAGGGAGGTTCAGAAAAACTGTTTTTT,CASSLSQGGSEKLFF
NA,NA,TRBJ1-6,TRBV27,TGTGCCAGCAGTTCTTCATCCGCGGGGTCCTATAATTCACCCCTCCACTTT,CASSSSSAGSYNSPLHF
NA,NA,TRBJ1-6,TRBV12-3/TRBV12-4,TGTGCCAGCAGCCCTAACCCTGGTGCCCTCCACTTT,CASSPNPGALHF
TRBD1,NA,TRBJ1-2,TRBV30,TGTGCCTGGAGTGCAGGGGGATATTCAGGGTACTATGGCTACACCTTC,CAWSAGGYSGYYGYTF
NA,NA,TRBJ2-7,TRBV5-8,TGTGCCAGCAGCTTGGCAGGGCTCCACGAGCAGTACTTC,CASSLAGLHEQYF
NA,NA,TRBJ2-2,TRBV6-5,TGTGCCAGCAGAACAGGGTTGTCTTCCGGGGAGCTGTTTTTT,CASRTGLSSGELFF
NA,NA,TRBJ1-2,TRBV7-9,TGTGCCAGCAGCTTAGACACAAAATGGAGTGGCTACACCTTC,CASSLDTKWSGYTF
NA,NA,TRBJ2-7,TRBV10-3,TGTGCCATCAGTGACCGACAGGACCAGGCGCGCAACGAGCAGTACTTC,CAISDRQDQARNEQYF
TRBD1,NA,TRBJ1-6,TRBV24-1,TGTGCCACCAGCCGACGCCGGACAGGGGAGACACCCCTCCACTTT,CATSRRRTGETPLHF
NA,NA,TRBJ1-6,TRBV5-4,TGTGCCAGCAGCCCCCTGGAGGGATCTCCTTCACCCCTCCACTTT,CASSPLEGSPSPLHF
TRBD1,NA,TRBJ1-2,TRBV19,TGTGCCAGTAGTCCAGGGGGCGCGAGTGTTCTGCAAGGCTACACCTTC,CASSPGGASVLQGYTF
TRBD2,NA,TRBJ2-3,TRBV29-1,TGCAGCGTTGTTGGACTAGCCCAGGGCGCAGATACGCAGTATTTT,CSVVGLAQGADTQYF
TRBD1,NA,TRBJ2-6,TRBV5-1,TGCGCCAGCAGCCCCACCACGTTGACAGGGCGTAATCACTCTGGGGCCAACGTCCTGACTTTC,CASSPTTLTGRNHSGANVLTF
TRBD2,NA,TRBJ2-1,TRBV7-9,TGTGCCAGCAGCTTCGCGGGGGATAGGACAAACAATGAGCAGTTCTTC,CASSFAGDRTNNEQFF
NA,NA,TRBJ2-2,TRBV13,TGTGCCAGCAGCTACTTAACGAACCCCGGGGAGCTGTTTTTT,CASSYLTNPGELFF
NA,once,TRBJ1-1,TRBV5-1,TGCGCCAGCAGCTTTGGGGGCCGGCAGCTGAACACTGAAGCTTTCTTT,CASSFGGRQLNTEAFF
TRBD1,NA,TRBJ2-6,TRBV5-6,TGTGCCAGCAGACCCACAGGGGGAAATGGTGCTGGGGCCAACGTCCTGACTTTC,CASRPTGGNGAGANVLTF
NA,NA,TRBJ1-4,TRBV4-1,TGCGCCAGCAGCCCCCTATCTACAACTAATGAAAAACTGTTTTTT,CASSPLSTTNEKLFF
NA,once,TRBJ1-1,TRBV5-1,TGCGCCAGCAGCCCAACAACTCAGGGGCCCACTGAAGCTTTCTTT,CASSPTTQGPTEAFF
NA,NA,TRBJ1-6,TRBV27,TGTGCCAGCAGTTTAAGACAGTTGTCTAATTCACCCCTCCACTTT,CASSLRQLSNSPLHF
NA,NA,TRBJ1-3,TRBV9,TGTGCCAGCAGCGTCAAGGCGGCAGGGTGGCGGAACACCATATATTTT,CASSVKAAGWRNTIYF
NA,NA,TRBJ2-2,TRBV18,TGTGCCAGCTCACTCTCGAACACCGGGGAGCTGTTTTTT,CASSLSNTGELFF
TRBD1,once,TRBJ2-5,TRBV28,TGTGCCAGCAGTTTATACGGACAGGGGTGGGCCAGGGCCCAGTACTTC,CASSLYGQGWARAQYF
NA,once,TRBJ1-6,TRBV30,TGTGCCTGGAGTAGGACAGCTGGGCCCCTCCACTTT,CAWSRTAGPLHF
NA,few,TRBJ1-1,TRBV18,TGTGCCAGCTCACCATACGTGTACGACAGCTACAACACTGAAGCTTTCTTT,CASSPYVYDSYNTEAFF
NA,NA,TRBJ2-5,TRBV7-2,TGTGCCAGCAGCTGGAGTGGGGCCCCAGGAGAGACCCAGTACTTC,CASSWSGAPGETQYF
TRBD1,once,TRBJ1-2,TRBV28,TGTGCCAGCAGTCCGTCGGGACAGGAGAAAAACTATGGCTACACCTTC,CASSPSGQEKNYGYTF
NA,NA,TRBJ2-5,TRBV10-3,TGTGCCATCAGTGGACAGAAACTTCAAGAGACCCAGTACTTC,CAISGQKLQETQYF